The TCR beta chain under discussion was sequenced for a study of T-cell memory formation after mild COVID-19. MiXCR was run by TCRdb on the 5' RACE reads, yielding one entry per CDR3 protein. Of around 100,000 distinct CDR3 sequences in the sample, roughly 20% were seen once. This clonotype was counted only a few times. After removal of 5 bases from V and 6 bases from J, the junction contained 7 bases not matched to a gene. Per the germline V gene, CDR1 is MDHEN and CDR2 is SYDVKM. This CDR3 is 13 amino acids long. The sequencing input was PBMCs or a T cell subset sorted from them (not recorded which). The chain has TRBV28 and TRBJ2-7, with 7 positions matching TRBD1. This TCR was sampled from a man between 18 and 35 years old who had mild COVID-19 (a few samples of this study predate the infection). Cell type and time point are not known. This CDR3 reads CASSPVGTVEQYF. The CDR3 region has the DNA TGTGCCAGCAGTCCCGTTGGGACAGTCGAGCAGTACTTC. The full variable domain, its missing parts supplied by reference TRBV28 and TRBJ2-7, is DVKVTQSSRYLVKRTGEKVFLECVQDMDHENMFWYRQDPGLGLRLIYFSYDVKMKEKGDIPEGYSVSREKKERFSLILESASTNQTSMYLCASSPVGTVEQYFGPGTRLTVT.